Listed below are T cell receptor beta chains from one sample, sequenced in a study of blood T cells in healthy people across ages. TCRdb re-derived calls from the 5' RACE reads in MiXCR, one entry per CDR3 protein. In the table there are around 1,800,000 distinct CDR3 sequences, about 39% of which are singletons. Sequencing was carried out using blood. The receptors derive from a human donor in good health. CDR3s leave out the opening cysteine and the closing phenylalanine or tryptophan. Each record gives: V gene, J gene, CDR3 protein.

TRBV6-5	TRBJ1-2	ATKGAYGYT
TRBV7-9	TRBJ1-5	ASSLPITGVPQH
TRBV7-3	TRBJ2-1	ANSTQRGPYNEQF
TRBV6-1	TRBJ2-5	ASSWTIEETQY
TRBV20-1	TRBJ2-1	SARISRSSYNEQF
TRBV5-1	TRBJ2-5	ASSLGTGGRQQTQY
TRBV5-1	TRBJ2-1	ASSWVTSRQNERF
TRBV7-2	TRBJ2-3	ASSPGHSSDTQY
TRBV24-1	TRBJ2-1	AIGFAGNDEQF
TRBV7-2	TRBJ1-2	ASSLDGRARTYGYT
TRBV4-1	TRBJ2-1	ASRGGLAGDNEQF
TRBV7-6	TRBJ2-4	ASSLEGRGNIQY
TRBV2	TRBJ2-2	ASSEIGTGELF
TRBV20-1	TRBJ2-3	SARDLIADTQY
TRBV5-6	TRBJ2-1	ASSPGLGFLEQF
TRBV20-1	TRBJ1-5	SAVDRGGNQPQH
TRBV20-1	TRBJ2-7	SARPWRGDSYEQY
TRBV6-6	TRBJ1-6	ASSYRVLGNSPLH
TRBV7-3	TRBJ2-1	ASSSRPGLAVNNEQF
TRBV7-9	TRBJ1-2	ASSRGTEDNYGYT
TRBV2	NA	ASSERDRGPETQY
TRBV11-1	TRBJ2-1	ASSSRRRSAYNEQF
TRBV7-2	TRBJ1-2	ASSPGGLRDYGYT
TRBV4-2	TRBJ2-7	ASSRGTGYPYEQY
TRBV29-1	TRBJ1-5	SVLFATGQPQH
TRBV4-1	TRBJ2-1	ASSQEIRAPEQF
TRBV7-8	TRBJ1-2	ASSDRPTGVDGYT
TRBV29-1	TRBJ2-6	SVGFGTGANVLT
TRBV25-1	TRBJ2-1	ASSELVGDSNEQF
TRBV5-1	TRBJ2-7	ANSLGPGNYEQY
TRBV6-2/TRBV6-3	TRBJ1-2	ASTIPGTGNYGYT
TRBV5-1	TRBJ2-3	ASSPRTDYPPQDTQY
TRBV12-3/TRBV12-4	TRBJ2-1	ASSSPGTSGVEQF
TRBV5-1	TRBJ2-7	ASSLTPIVYYEQY
TRBV11-2	TRBJ2-1	ASSLMTAYNEQF
TRBV20-1	TRBJ2-3	SARAPSTDTQY
TRBV4-2	TRBJ2-3	ASSRGGGGRMDTQY
TRBV12-3/TRBV12-4	TRBJ1-5	TSSSNREEAQH
TRBV4-2	TRBJ2-5	ASSQVGQGAEQY